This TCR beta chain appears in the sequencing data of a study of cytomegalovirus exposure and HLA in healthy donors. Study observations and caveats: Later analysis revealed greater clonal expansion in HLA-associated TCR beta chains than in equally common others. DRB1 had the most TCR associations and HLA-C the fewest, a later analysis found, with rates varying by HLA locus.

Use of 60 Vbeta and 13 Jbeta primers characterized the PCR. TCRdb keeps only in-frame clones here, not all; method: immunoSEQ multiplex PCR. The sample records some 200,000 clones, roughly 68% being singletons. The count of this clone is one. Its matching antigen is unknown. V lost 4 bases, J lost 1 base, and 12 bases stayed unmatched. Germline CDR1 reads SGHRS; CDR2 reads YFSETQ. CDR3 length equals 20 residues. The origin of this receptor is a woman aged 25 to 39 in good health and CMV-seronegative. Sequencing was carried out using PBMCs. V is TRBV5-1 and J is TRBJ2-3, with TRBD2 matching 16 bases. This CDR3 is CASSRGTSGGAFRGTDTQYF. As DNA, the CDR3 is TGCGCCAGCAGCAGGGGGACTAGCGGGGGGGCGTTTCGTGGCACAGATACGCAGTATTTT.